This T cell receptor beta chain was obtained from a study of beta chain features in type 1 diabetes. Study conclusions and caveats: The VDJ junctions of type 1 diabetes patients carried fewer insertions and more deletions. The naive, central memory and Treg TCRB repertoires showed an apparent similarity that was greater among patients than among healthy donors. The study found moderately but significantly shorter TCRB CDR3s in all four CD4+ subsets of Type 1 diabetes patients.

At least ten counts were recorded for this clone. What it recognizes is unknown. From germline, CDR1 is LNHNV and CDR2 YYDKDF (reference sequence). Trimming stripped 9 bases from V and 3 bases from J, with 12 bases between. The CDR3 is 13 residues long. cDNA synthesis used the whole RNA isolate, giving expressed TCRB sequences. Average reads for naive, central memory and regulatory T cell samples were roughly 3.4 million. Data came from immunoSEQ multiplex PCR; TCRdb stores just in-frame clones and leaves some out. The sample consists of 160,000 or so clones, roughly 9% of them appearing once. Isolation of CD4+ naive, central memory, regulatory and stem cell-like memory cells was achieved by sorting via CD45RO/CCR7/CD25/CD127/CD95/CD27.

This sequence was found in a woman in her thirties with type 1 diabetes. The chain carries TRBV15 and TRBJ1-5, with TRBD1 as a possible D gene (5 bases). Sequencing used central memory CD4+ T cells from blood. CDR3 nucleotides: TGTGCCACGGTCCAGGGCCTCAATCAGCCCCAGCATTTT. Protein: CATVQGLNQPQHF.